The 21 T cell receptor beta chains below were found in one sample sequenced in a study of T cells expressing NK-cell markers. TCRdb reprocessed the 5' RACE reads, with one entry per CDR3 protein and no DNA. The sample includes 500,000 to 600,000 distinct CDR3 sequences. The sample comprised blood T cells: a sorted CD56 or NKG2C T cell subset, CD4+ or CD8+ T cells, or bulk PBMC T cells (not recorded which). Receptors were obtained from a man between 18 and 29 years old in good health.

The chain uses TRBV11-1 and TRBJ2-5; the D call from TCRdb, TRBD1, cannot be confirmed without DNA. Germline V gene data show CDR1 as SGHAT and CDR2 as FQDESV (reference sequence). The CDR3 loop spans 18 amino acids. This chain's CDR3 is CASSPGVGRRPYQETQYF.

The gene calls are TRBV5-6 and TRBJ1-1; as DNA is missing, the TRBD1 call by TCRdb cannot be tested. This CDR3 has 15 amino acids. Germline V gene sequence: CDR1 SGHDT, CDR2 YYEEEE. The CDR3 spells CASSLVQGARTEAFF.

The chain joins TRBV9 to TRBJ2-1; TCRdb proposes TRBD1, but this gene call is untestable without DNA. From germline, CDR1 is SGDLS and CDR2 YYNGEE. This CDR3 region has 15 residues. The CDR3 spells CASSGETGLYNEQFF.

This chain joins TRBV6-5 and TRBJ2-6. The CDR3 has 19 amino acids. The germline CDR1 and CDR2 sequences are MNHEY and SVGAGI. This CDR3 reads CASSWLRDGFRSGANVLTF.

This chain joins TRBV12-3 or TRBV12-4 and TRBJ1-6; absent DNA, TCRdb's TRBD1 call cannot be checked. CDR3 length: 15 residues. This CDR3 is CASSLQGPTNSPLHF.

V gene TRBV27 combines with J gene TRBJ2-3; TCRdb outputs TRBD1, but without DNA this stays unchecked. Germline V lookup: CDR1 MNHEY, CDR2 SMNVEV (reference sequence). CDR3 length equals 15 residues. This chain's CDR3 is CASSSTTQGSDTQYF.

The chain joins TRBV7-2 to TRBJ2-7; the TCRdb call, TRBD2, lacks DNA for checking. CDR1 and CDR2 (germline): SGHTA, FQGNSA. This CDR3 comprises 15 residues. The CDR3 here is CASRDPGGFLYEQYF.

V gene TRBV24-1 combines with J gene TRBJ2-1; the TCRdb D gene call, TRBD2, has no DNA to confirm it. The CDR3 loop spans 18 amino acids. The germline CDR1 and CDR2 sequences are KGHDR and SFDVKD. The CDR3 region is CATSDSPRGTSGIYEQFF.

This CDR3 reads CASSVDKGPQYF. This chain uses TRBV9 with TRBJ2-5. The V gene's germline CDR1 is SGDLS and CDR2 YYNGEE. This CDR3 is 12 amino acids long.

The CDR3 is CASSPDTYGYTF. The V and J genes are TRBV18 and TRBJ1-2. The CDR3 extends over 12 amino acids. Germline CDR1 is KGHSH and CDR2 is LQKENI.

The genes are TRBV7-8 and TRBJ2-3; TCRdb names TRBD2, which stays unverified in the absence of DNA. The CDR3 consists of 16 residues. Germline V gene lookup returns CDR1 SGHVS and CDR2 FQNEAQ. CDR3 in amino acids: CASSAPTSGAGYTQYF.

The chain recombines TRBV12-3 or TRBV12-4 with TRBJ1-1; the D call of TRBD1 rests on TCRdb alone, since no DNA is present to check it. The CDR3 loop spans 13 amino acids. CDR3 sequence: CASSPLGQPEAFF.

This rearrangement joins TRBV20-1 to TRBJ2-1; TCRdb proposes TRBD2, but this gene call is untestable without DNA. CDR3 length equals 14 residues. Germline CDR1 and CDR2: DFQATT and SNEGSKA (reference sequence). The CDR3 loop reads CSAILLAGPNEQFF.

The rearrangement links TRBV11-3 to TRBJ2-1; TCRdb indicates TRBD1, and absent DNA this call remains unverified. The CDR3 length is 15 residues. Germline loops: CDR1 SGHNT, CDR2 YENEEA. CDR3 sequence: CASSLKTGGGGEQFF.

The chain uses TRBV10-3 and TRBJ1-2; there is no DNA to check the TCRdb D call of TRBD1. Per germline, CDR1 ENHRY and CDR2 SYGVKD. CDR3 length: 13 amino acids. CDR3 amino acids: CAISVQGDSGYTF.

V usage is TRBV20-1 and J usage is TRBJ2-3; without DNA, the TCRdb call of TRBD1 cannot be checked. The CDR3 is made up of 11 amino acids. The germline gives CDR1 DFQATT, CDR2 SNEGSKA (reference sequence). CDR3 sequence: CSARYPPTQYF.

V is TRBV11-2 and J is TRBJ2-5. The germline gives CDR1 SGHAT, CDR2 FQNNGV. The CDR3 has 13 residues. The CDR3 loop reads CASRRGNQETQYF.

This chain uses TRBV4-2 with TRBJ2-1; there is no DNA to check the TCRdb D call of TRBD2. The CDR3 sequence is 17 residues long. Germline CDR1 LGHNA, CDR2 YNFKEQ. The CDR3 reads CASSVTSGRVSYNEQFF.

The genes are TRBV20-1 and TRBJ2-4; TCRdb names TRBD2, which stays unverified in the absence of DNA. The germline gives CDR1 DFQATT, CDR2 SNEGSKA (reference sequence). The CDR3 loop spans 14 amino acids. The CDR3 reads CSASGLGRKNIQYF.

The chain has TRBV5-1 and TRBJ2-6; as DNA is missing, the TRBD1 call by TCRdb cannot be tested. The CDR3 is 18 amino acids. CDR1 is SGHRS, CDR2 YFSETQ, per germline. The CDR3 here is CASSLGSQGISGANVLTF.

The CDR3 reads CASMEVWRGELFF. J is TRBJ2-2 and V is TRBV28; the TCRdb call, TRBD2, lacks DNA for checking. Germline loops: CDR1 MDHEN, CDR2 SYDVKM. The CDR3 consists of 13 residues.